The 19 T cell receptor beta chains below were found in one sample sequenced in a study of blood T cell repertoires in COVID-19. Assay: immunoSEQ multiplex PCR; the TCRdb copy retains only in-frame clones and omits some. The sample contains 200,000 or so clones, around 81% of which appear only once. Specimen: PBMCs or T cells enriched from blood (not recorded which). The receptors were sampled from a middle-aged man who had recovered from COVID-19.

The chain employs TRBV5-5 and TRBJ1-1; D is perhaps TRBD1 (6 bases). This CDR3 region has 15 residues. V gave up 2 bases and J gave up 2 bases, with 13 bases separating them. Germline-derived CDR1 and CDR2 are SGHKS and YYEKEE (reference sequence). CDR3 sequence: CASSLTGRRNTEAFF. The DNA of the CDR3 is TGTGCCAGCAGCTTAACAGGGCGGAGAAACACTGAAGCTTTCTTT.

This sequence joins TRBV4-1 and TRBJ1-5; D remains ambiguous. CDR1 is MGHRA and CDR2 is YSYEKL in the germline V gene. V lost 2 bases and J 1 base, leaving 9 bases between the germline ends. The CDR3 has 15 amino acids. CDR3: CASSQMVGSNQPQHF. The CDR3 DNA follows: TGCGCCAGCAGCCAAATGGTCGGGAGCAATCAGCCCCAGCATTTT.

The genes are TRBV7-2 and TRBJ2-4, with D possibly TRBD1 on 5 matching bases. Trimming took off 6 bases at V and 0 bases at J, with 9 bases between the two ends. This CDR3 region has 14 residues. Germline loops: CDR1 SGHTA, CDR2 FQGNSA. The CDR3 DNA follows: TGTGCCAGCAGACAGGCCCTAGCCAAAAACATTCAGTACTTC. Protein: CASRQALAKNIQYF.

The chain is built from TRBV19 and TRBJ2-3, with TRBD2 matching 10 bases. This CDR3 comprises 17 residues. Germline V gene sequence: CDR1 LNHDA, CDR2 SQIVND (reference sequence). The V segment lost 5 bases and the J segment 2 bases; nucleotides outside the gene matches: 10. The DNA of the CDR3 is TGTGCCAGTAGTCTCTGGGCTAGCGGGGGCTACACAGATACGCAGTATTTT. Its translation is CASSLWASGGYTDTQYF.

The chain joins TRBV27 to TRBJ2-1, with a weak D call TRBD2 (5 bases). V was cut by 4 bases and J by 9 bases, with 16 bases left in between. The CDR3 length is 14 residues. Germline V gene sequence: CDR1 MNHEY, CDR2 SMNVEV (reference sequence). The CDR3 sequence is CASSSGMKSSEQFF. CDR3 coding DNA: TGTGCCAGCAGTTCCGGGATGAAAAGTAGTGAGCAGTTCTTC.

This clone was seen repeatedly, ten times or more. This chain links TRBV29-1 with TRBJ1-1, with TRBD1 matching over 10 bases. The CDR3 covers 13 residues. V was clipped by 6 bases and J by 3 bases; unmatched bases: 4. CDR1 is SQVTM, CDR2 ANQGSEA, per germline. CDR3 sequence: CSVPGQGHTEAFF. DNA of the CDR3: TGCAGCGTACCGGGACAGGGGCACACTGAAGCTTTCTTT.

The J gene is TRBJ1-5, the V gene TRBV6-1; TRBD1 is a possible D gene (5 bases). Germline V lookup: CDR1 MNHNS, CDR2 SASEGT. V lost 1 base and J lost 4, with 11 bases in between. The CDR3 has 15 residues. CDR3 coding DNA: TGTGCCAGCAGTGAAGAGACAGAGATTAATCAGCCCCAGCATTTT. Translating gives CASSEETEINQPQHF.

This chain uses TRBV29-1 with TRBJ2-3, with TRBD1 identical over 9 bases. V lost 4 bases to trimming and J lost 4 bases; unmatched junction nucleotides: 3. From germline, CDR1 is SQVTM and CDR2 ANQGSEA. This CDR3 has 13 residues. DNA for the CDR3: TGCAGCGTTGGGACAGGGGCCCCAGATACGCAGTATTTT. It encodes CSVGTGAPDTQYF.

The chain has TRBV6-5 and TRBJ2-7; TRBD1 is a possible D gene (5 bases). The CDR3 totals 15 residues. V was pared by 6 bases and J by 0 bases, with 15 bases between. In germline, CDR1 is MNHEY, CDR2 SVGAGI. CDR3 DNA sequence: TGTGCCAGCAGAAGACAGCCTCAAAGCTCCTACGAGCAGTACTTC. This gives the protein CASRRQPQSSYEQYF.

The chain has TRBV5-1 and TRBJ2-2; D is undetermined. The germline CDR1 and CDR2 sequences are SGHRS and YFSETQ. The V and J ends lost 0 bases and 8 bases respectively, with 8 bases between them. CDR3 length: 13 residues. The CDR3 spells CASSLEVTGELFF. CDR3 sequence (DNA): TGCGCCAGCAGCTTGGAGGTGACAGGGGAGCTGTTTTTT.

The rearrangement joins TRBV5-1 to TRBJ1-4; 10 nucleotides agree with TRBD1. Germline loops: CDR1 SGHRS, CDR2 YFSETQ. CDR3 length: 15 residues. With 3 bases clipped from V and 7 bases from J, the junction kept 6 bases outside the gene matches. The CDR3 sequence: CASSWGDRGGEKLFF. Written as DNA, the CDR3 is TGCGCCAGCAGCTGGGGGGACAGGGGAGGTGAAAAACTGTTTTTT.

This clone has just one count. The V and J genes are TRBV2 and TRBJ1-2, with 9 bases matching TRBD1. The length of the CDR3 is 13 residues. The V segment lost 8 bases and the J segment 3 bases; nucleotides outside the gene matches: 4. Germline CDR1 SNHLY, CDR2 FYNNEI. CDR3 DNA: TGTGCCAGCGGGGACAGGGTATACTATGGCTACACCTTC. Its translation: CASGDRVYYGYTF.

The chain uses TRBV7-2 and TRBJ2-1; 11 bases line up with TRBD2. Germline values: CDR1 SGHTA, CDR2 FQGNSA. Losses at the gene ends were 2 bases for V and 4 bases for J; bases not matched to a gene: 7. The length of the CDR3 is 17 residues. The CDR3 DNA reads TGTGCCAGCAGCTTAAGGGCTAGCGGGGGGTGGTACAATGAGCAGTTCTTC. Encoded protein: CASSLRASGGWYNEQFF.

The rearrangement joins TRBV7-9 to TRBJ2-5; D gene ambiguous. V was shortened by 2 bases and J by 3 bases, with 10 bases between the two germline ends. The CDR3 spans 14 residues. CDR1 is SEHNR, CDR2 FQNEAQ, per germline (reference sequence). DNA of the CDR3: TGTGCCAGCAGCTTAAAGAGAGTAGAAGAGACCCAGTACTTC. Translation: CASSLKRVEETQYF.

This rearrangement joins TRBV19 to TRBJ1-1; unclear D gene. The CDR3 length is 13 residues. Trimming stripped 2 bases from V and 3 bases from J, with 7 bases between. CDR1 is LNHDA and CDR2 is SQIVND in the germline V gene (reference sequence). This chain's CDR3 is CASSILGDTEAFF. The CDR3 bases are TGTGCCAGTAGTATACTCGGGGACACTGAAGCTTTCTTT.

This clone was seen only once. The sample carries other DNA sequences with the same CDR3. This chain links TRBV5-1 with TRBJ1-3; no definite D call. There are 14 residues in the CDR3. Per germline, CDR1 SGHRS and CDR2 YFSETQ. The ends were cut back, 0 bases at V and 1 base at J, with 5 bases in the middle. The CDR3 DNA follows: TGCGCCAGCAGCTTGGACTCATCTGGAAACACCATATATTTT. Protein product: CASSLDSSGNTIYF.

The V and J genes are TRBV5-4 and TRBJ2-3, with a weak D call TRBD2 (5 bases). Germline CDR1 reads SGHNT; CDR2 reads YYREEE (reference sequence). V lost 3 bases to trimming and J lost 4 bases, with 9 bases between them. This CDR3 has 13 amino acids. This CDR3 reads CASSSVASDTQYF. The CDR3 DNA follows: TGTGCCAGCAGCTCGGTAGCGTCAGATACGCAGTATTTT.

The chain carries TRBV3-1 (or the pseudogene TRBV3-2) and TRBJ1-6; TRBD1 agrees at 10 bases. Germline CDR1 reads LGHDT; CDR2 reads YNNKEL (reference sequence). V trimming: 5 bases; J trimming: 7 bases; junction bases outside the gene matches: 5. CDR3 length: 15 amino acids. DNA of the CDR3: TGTGCCAGCAGCTACGGACAGGGGGTGAATTCACCCCTCCACTTT. Residues: CASSYGQGVNSPLHF.

This chain connects TRBV5-6 to TRBJ1-3, with 8 bases that match TRBD1. The CDR3 covers 16 residues. The J segment lost 3 bases and the V segment lost 4 bases, leaving 9 bases of the junction unmatched. CDR1 is SGHDT and CDR2 is YYEEEE in the germline V gene. CDR3 nucleotides: TGTGCCAGCAGCCTAGCGCAGGGGGCAGGTGGAAACACCATATATTTT. It encodes CASSLAQGAGGNTIYF. Supplemented by reference TRBV5-6 and TRBJ1-3, the full variable domain reads DAGVTQSPTHLIKTRGQQVTLRCSPKSGHDTVSWYQQALGQGPQFIFQYYEEEERQRGNFPDRFSGHQFPNYSSELNVNALLLGDSALYLCASSLAQGAGGNTIYFGEGSWLTVV.